This T cell receptor beta chain was sequenced in a study of cytomegalovirus exposure and HLA in healthy donors. Whole-study results and caveats: Reports credit the classifier with highly specific, highly sensitive diagnosis of cytomegalovirus status. The study labeled more than 150 TCR beta chains cytomegalovirus-associated.

Notes on this clone: The antigen is not known.

V was pared by 4 bases and J by 2 bases, with 7 bases of the junction left unmatched. CDR1 and CDR2 (germline): SGHNT, YYREEE (reference sequence). The CDR3 has 15 residues. Data came from immunoSEQ multiplex PCR; TCRdb stores just in-frame clones and leaves some out. The sample consists of about 360,000 clones, 70% to 90% of them appearing once. The sequencing sample was made of PBMCs. V is TRBV5-4 and J is TRBJ2-3; 7 bases agree with TRBD2. The source of this sequence is a woman under 30 in good health and CMV-seronegative. The CDR3 region is CASSPGTTSTDTQYF. In DNA form, the CDR3 reads TGTGCCAGCAGCCCGGGGACTACCTCCACAGATACGCAGTATTTT.